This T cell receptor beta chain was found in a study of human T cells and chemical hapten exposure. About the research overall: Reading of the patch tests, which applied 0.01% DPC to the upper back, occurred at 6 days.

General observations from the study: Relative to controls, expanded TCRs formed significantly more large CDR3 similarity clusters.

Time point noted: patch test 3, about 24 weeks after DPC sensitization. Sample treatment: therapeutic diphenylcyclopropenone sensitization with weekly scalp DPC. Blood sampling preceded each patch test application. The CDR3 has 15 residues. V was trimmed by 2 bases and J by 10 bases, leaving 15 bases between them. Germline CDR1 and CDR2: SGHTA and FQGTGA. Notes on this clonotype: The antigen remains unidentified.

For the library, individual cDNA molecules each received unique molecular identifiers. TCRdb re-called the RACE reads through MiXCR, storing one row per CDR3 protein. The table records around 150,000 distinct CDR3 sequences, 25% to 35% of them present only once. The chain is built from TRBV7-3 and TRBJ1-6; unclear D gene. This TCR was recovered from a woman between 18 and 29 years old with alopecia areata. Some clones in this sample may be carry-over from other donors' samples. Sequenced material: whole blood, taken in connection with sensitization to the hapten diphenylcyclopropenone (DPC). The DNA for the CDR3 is TGTGCCAGCAGCTTAGCTGGGAGCAGCGGGTCACCCCTCCACTTT. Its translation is CASSLAGSSGSPLHF. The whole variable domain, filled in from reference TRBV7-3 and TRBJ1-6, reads GAGVSQTPSNKVTEKGKYVELRCDPISGHTALYWYRQSLGQGPEFLIYFQGTGAADDSGLPNDRFFAVRPEGSVSTLKIQRTERGDSAVYLCASSLAGSSGSPLHFGNGTRLTVT.